These 26 T cell receptor beta chains were sequenced from one sample in a study of T cell responses to AZD1222 COVID-19 vaccine. Some clones are missing from TCRdb's copy, which holds only in-frame ones; the method was immunoSEQ multiplex PCR. This sample has approximately 130,000 clones, with around nine tenths found just once. The input for sequencing was peripheral blood, taken on day 0 of AZD1222 vaccination. Source of these receptors: an adult in good health.

The V gene is TRBV20-1, the J gene TRBJ2-7; D uncertain. This CDR3 contains 15 residues. Germline V gene sequence: CDR1 DFQATT, CDR2 SNEGSKA (reference sequence). V was clipped by 3 bases and J by 0 bases, with 15 bases between them. Here the CDR3 reads CSASWLSVSSYEQYF. The CDR3 nucleotides read TGCAGTGCTAGTTGGCTATCGGTAAGCTCCTACGAGCAGTACTTC.

The chain has TRBV5-1 and TRBJ1-1; D call uncertain. Germline CDR1 SGHRS, CDR2 YFSETQ. V dropped 3 bases and J dropped 1 base, with 7 bases sitting between them. The CDR3 is 13 residues long. Written as DNA, the CDR3 is TGCGCCAGCAGCTCCCAGAGGAACACTGAAGCTTTCTTT. Residues: CASSSQRNTEAFF.

This chain uses TRBV27 with TRBJ2-1; 8 nucleotides line up with TRBD2. Germline values: CDR1 MNHEY, CDR2 SMNVEV (reference sequence). Trimming removed 7 bases from V and 1 base from J; junction bases left unmatched: 9. There are 16 residues in the CDR3. The DNA for the CDR3 is TGTGCCAGCACTCTAAAGCGGGAGTGGTCCTACAATGAGCAGTTCTTC. Protein product: CASTLKREWSYNEQFF.

For the CDR3, the DNA is TGCGCCAGCAGCCTTGCCGGGGGTGAGATTTCTTTTCAGCCCCAGCATTTT. Translating gives CASSLAGGEISFQPQHF. The gene calls are TRBV4-1 and TRBJ1-5, with D perhaps matching TRBD1 (5 bases). There are 17 residues in the CDR3. The ends were cut back, 4 bases at V and 6 bases at J, with 22 bases in the middle. Germline assignment: CDR1 MGHRA and CDR2 YSYEKL.

The chain has TRBV19 and TRBJ2-7; 13 bases line up with TRBD2. CDR1 is LNHDA and CDR2 is SQIVND in the germline V gene (reference sequence). The CDR3 extends over 15 amino acids. The J segment lost 3 bases and the V segment lost 8 bases, leaving 7 bases of the junction unmatched. The DNA of the CDR3 is TGTGCCAGTGGACTAGCGGGAGACCCCTTCTACGAGCAGTACTTC. Translating it yields CASGLAGDPFYEQYF.

The chain uses TRBV14 and TRBJ1-2; D uncertain. The CDR3 loop spans 15 amino acids. Trimming took 2 bases from V and 0 from J, leaving 10 bases between them. Germline lookup yields CDR1 SGHDN and CDR2 FVKESK. The CDR3 region is CASSQLSASNYGYTF. The DNA for the CDR3 is TGTGCCAGCAGCCAACTATCGGCTTCTAACTATGGCTACACCTTC.

The V call is TRBV7-2, the J call TRBJ1-1, with D perhaps matching TRBD1 (5 bases). Trimming left V 2 bases short and J 5 bases short, with 12 bases between. Germline CDR1 reads SGHTA; CDR2 reads FQGNSA. The CDR3 spans 14 residues. For the CDR3, the DNA is TGTGCCAGCAGCTTACCCCAAAAGGGGACTGAAGCTTTCTTT. Amino acid sequence: CASSLPQKGTEAFF.

The V and J genes are TRBV16 and TRBJ1-2; tentative D call: TRBD1 (5 bases). V was clipped by 3 bases and J by 2 bases, with 19 bases between them. Germline V gives CDR1 KGHSY, CDR2 FQNENV. The length of the CDR3 is 17 residues. CDR3 sequence reads: CASSHIPEGERNYGYTF. CDR3 nucleotides: TGTGCCAGCAGCCATATTCCGGAAGGGGAGCGCAACTATGGCTACACCTTC.

This clone was seen only once. The V and J genes are TRBV6-5 and TRBJ1-1; D is uncertain. Trimming stripped 6 bases from V and 6 bases from J, with 17 bases between. In germline, CDR1 is MNHEY, CDR2 SVGAGI. The CDR3 is made up of 14 amino acids. CDR3 sequence reads: CASSLLILPAEAFF. The CDR3, as DNA: TGTGCCAGCAGCCTTCTAATCCTCCCCGCTGAAGCTTTCTTT.

This chain joins TRBV5-1 and TRBJ1-1; D might be TRBD1 (6 bases). Germline CDR1 SGHRS, CDR2 YFSETQ. CDR3 size: 14 residues. The V and J ends lost 1 base and 5 bases respectively, with 12 bases between them. The CDR3 sequence: CASSLWGPGTEAFF. For the CDR3, the DNA is TGCGCCAGCAGCTTGTGGGGGCCGGGTACTGAAGCTTTCTTT.

This chain links TRBV12-3 or TRBV12-4 with TRBJ1-2; D not resolved. Trimming took off 7 bases at V and 7 bases at J, with 13 bases between the two ends. There are 12 residues in the CDR3. The CDR3 coding sequence is TGTGCCAGCAACATGGGTATGGGTGGCTACACCTTC. Encoded protein: CASNMGMGGYTF.

V usage is TRBV11-1 and J usage is TRBJ2-7, with D unclear. The CDR3 runs 12 residues. Germline loops: CDR1 SGHAT, CDR2 FQDESV (reference sequence). Trimming took off 5 bases at V and 3 bases at J, with 8 bases between the two ends. CDR3 in DNA: TGTGCCAGCAGCCTATCAAACTACGAGCAGTACTTC. Amino acids: CASSLSNYEQYF. The full variable domain, its missing parts supplied by reference TRBV11-1 and TRBJ2-7, is EAEVAQSPRYKITEKSQAVAFWCDPISGHATLYWYRQILGQGPELLVQFQDESVVDDSQLPKDRFSAERLKGVDSTLKIQPAELGDSAMYLCASSLSNYEQYFGPGTRLTVT.

This clone was seen a single time. CDR3 sequence reads: CASSLDSRYGYTF. The CDR3 coding sequence is TGCGCCAGCAGCTTGGACAGTCGCTATGGCTACACCTTC. V and J are TRBV5-1 and TRBJ1-2; no clear D. There are 13 residues in the CDR3. CDR1 SGHRS and CDR2 YFSETQ come from the germline V gene. The V end was cut by 0 bases, the J end by 4 bases, with 7 bases between.

This chain joins TRBV30 and TRBJ2-7; D may correspond to TRBD1 or TRBD2 (6 bases each). The CDR3 contains 13 residues. V was shortened by 4 bases and J by 6 bases, with 16 bases between the two germline ends. The germline gives CDR1 GTSNPN, CDR2 SVGIG (reference sequence). The CDR3 nucleotides read TGTGCCTGGAAGACAGGCGGGGTTCTCGAGCAGTACTTC. Translating it yields CAWKTGGVLEQYF.

CDR3 region: CASGKSVNTEAFF. CDR3 bases: TGTGCCAGCGGCAAATCGGTGAACACTGAAGCTTTCTTT. This rearrangement joins TRBV7-9 to TRBJ1-1; no definite D call. The CDR3 totals 13 residues. Germline-derived CDR1 and CDR2 are SEHNR and FQNEAQ (reference sequence). V was shortened by 8 bases and J by 0 bases, with 10 bases between the two germline ends.

The chain employs TRBV5-1 and TRBJ1-1; D call uncertain. The CDR3 contains 14 residues. V was pared by 0 bases and J by 1 base, with 7 bases between. Germline V CDR1 and CDR2: SGHRS, YFSETQ. In DNA form, the CDR3 reads TGCGCCAGCAGCTTGGGTCCAGGGAACACTGAAGCTTTCTTT. It is translated as CASSLGPGNTEAFF.

The V gene is TRBV7-2, the J gene TRBJ2-7; 7 bases match TRBD1. This CDR3 region has 15 residues. Germline V gene sequence: CDR1 SGHTA, CDR2 FQGNSA. The V segment lost 5 bases and the J segment 4 bases; nucleotides outside the gene matches: 11. For the CDR3, the DNA is TGTGCCAGCAGCGCCCGTCACAGGGGCCAATACGAGCAGTACTTC. The encoded protein is CASSARHRGQYEQYF.

V gene TRBV9 combines with J gene TRBJ1-3; the match to TRBD1 covers 7 bases. CDR1 is SGDLS and CDR2 is YYNGEE in the germline V gene. Trimming removed 0 bases from V and 0 bases from J; junction bases left unmatched: 6. This CDR3 comprises 17 residues. CDR3 sequence: CASSVATGRLSGNTIYF. The CDR3 DNA reads as TGTGCCAGCAGCGTAGCGACAGGGAGGCTCTCTGGAAACACCATATATTTT.

The chain combines TRBV2 with TRBJ2-7; 11 nucleotides agree with TRBD2. Unmatched junction bases numbered 9, after V lost 6 bases and J lost 5 bases. There are 15 residues in the CDR3. In germline, CDR1 is SNHLY, CDR2 FYNNEI. The CDR3 here is CASRGAGTSGNEQYF. CDR3 bases: TGTGCCAGCAGGGGCGCTGGGACTAGCGGAAACGAGCAGTACTTC.

This clone was counted once. V and J are TRBV11-3 and TRBJ2-3; D gene ambiguous. The CDR3 has 12 amino acids. V gave up 5 bases and J gave up 6 bases, with 9 bases separating them. Germline CDR1 reads SGHNT; CDR2 reads YENEEA. The CDR3 loop is CASSANSDTQYF. The CDR3 nucleotides are TGTGCCAGCAGCGCCAATTCGGATACGCAGTATTTT.

The CDR3 region is CASSPDRGPGEKLFF. CDR3 DNA sequence: TGTGCCAGCAGTCCGGACAGGGGGCCGGGTGAAAAACTGTTTTTT. The chain combines TRBV6-5 with TRBJ1-4; 11 bases agree with TRBD1. The germline CDR1 and CDR2 sequences are MNHEY and SVGAGI. The CDR3 length is 15 residues. With V trimmed by 5 bases and J by 7 bases, 6 bases remained unmatched.

The chain is built from TRBV7-6 and TRBJ2-7; TRBD1 aligns across 9 bases. The germline V gene has CDR1 SGHVS and CDR2 FNYEAQ. The CDR3 totals 14 residues. The J segment lost 7 bases and the V segment lost 1 base, leaving 5 bases of the junction unmatched. CDR3 sequence reads: CASSLDGGQGEQYF. The CDR3 DNA reads as TGTGCCAGCAGCTTAGATGGTGGACAGGGGGAGCAGTACTTC. The variable domain in full, completed from reference TRBV7-6 and TRBJ2-7, reads GAGVSQSPRYKVTKRGQDVALRCDPISGHVSLYWYRQALGQGPEFLTYFNYEAQQDKSGLPNDRFSAERPEGSISTLTIQRTEQRDSAMYRCASSLDGGQGEQYFGPGTRLTVT.

This sequence joins TRBV30 and TRBJ2-1, with D possibly TRBD1 on 6 matching bases. This CDR3 contains 15 residues. The V gene lost 2 bases and the J gene lost 6 bases, with 17 bases spanning the gap. Germline loops: CDR1 GTSNPN, CDR2 SVGIG (reference sequence). CDR3 sequence: CAWSRAGAKGNEQFF. Written as DNA, the CDR3 is TGTGCCTGGAGTCGGGCAGGGGCCAAGGGCAATGAGCAGTTCTTC.

The chain is built from TRBV4-1 and TRBJ1-5; 7 bases match TRBD1. The length of the CDR3 is 17 residues. Germline V CDR1 and CDR2: MGHRA, YSYEKL. With 3 bases clipped from V and 0 bases from J, the junction kept 8 bases outside the gene matches. The CDR3: CASSQASTGYSNQPQHF. CDR3 DNA sequence: TGCGCCAGCAGCCAGGCGTCGACAGGGTATAGCAATCAGCCCCAGCATTTT.

This CDR3 is CASSQEPQTPRSQYF. The CDR3, as DNA: TGTGCCAGCAGCCAAGAACCCCAAACGCCCCGATCGCAGTATTTT. The chain employs TRBV3-1 (or the pseudogene TRBV3-2) and TRBJ2-3; no clear D gene. Germline V gene data show CDR1 as LGHDT and CDR2 as YNNKEL (reference sequence). Trimming stripped 0 bases from V and 10 bases from J, with 17 bases between. This CDR3 spans 15 amino acids.

In this sample, this clone turned up once. The CDR3 spells CASARTRTGGYEQYF. For the CDR3, the DNA is TGTGCCAGCGCCAGGACCCGGACAGGCGGCTACGAGCAGTACTTC. This rearrangement joins TRBV6-5 to TRBJ2-7, with 7 positions matching TRBD1. Unmatched junction bases numbered 13, after V lost 8 bases and J lost 3 bases. The CDR3 runs 15 residues. Germline CDR1 and CDR2: MNHEY and SVGAGI.